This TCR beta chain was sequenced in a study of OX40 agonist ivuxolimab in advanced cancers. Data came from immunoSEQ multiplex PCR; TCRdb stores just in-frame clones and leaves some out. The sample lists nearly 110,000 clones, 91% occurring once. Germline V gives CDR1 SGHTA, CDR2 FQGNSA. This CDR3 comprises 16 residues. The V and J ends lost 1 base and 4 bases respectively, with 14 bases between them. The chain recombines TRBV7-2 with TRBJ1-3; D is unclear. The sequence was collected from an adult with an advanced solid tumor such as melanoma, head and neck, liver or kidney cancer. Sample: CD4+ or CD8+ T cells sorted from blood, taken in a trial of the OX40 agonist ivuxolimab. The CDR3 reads CASSLGLPITGNTIYF. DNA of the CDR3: TGTGCCAGCAGCTTAGGCCTGCCCATCACCGGAAACACCATATATTTT.